The 14 T cell receptor beta chains below all came from one sample that was sequenced in a study of T cell responses to AZD1222 COVID-19 vaccine. Here immunoSEQ multiplex PCR was the method, and the copy in TCRdb shows in-frame clones only, minus some. Here the sample spans 150,000 to 200,000 clones, around 89% being singletons. Sequences were derived from peripheral blood, sampled 28 days after the second dose of the MenACWY control vaccine. The receptors come from an adult who received the MenACWY meningococcal vaccine as a control.

The rearrangement uses TRBV28 and TRBJ1-5; the D is unclear. The length of the CDR3 is 14 residues. Trimming removed 1 base at V and 5 bases at J, with 9 bases between. The germline CDR1 and CDR2 sequences are MDHEN and SYDVKM. The CDR3 protein is CASSLFREDQPQHF. CDR3 in DNA: TGTGCCAGCAGTTTATTTCGGGAGGATCAGCCCCAGCATTTT.

V gene TRBV5-1 combines with J gene TRBJ2-5, with 7 positions matching TRBD1. V dropped 4 bases and J dropped 5; count of bases not matched to a gene: 2. Germline V gives CDR1 SGHRS, CDR2 YFSETQ. CDR3 size: 12 residues. The CDR3 region has the DNA TGCGCCAGCAGCATGGGACAGGAGACCCAGTACTTC. This encodes CASSMGQETQYF.

The chain uses TRBV7-2 and TRBJ1-5; 7 positions match TRBD1. This CDR3 spans 14 amino acids. The germline V gene encodes CDR1 SGHTA and CDR2 FQGNSA. Trimming took 5 bases from V and 4 from J; bases not matched to a gene: 5. CDR3 sequence (DNA): TGTGCCAGCAGCCCAAACAGGGGAAATCAGCCCCAGCATTTT. Encoded protein: CASSPNRGNQPQHF.

This chain connects TRBV2 to TRBJ2-6; weak D call: TRBD2 (5 bases). The germline gives CDR1 SNHLY, CDR2 FYNNEI. CDR3 length: 14 residues. V was shortened by 8 bases and J by 0 bases, with 8 bases between the two germline ends. CDR3: CASLGGSGANVLTF. CDR3 nucleotides: TGTGCCAGCCTAGGAGGCTCTGGGGCCAACGTCCTGACTTTC.

With respect to this clone: Distinct nucleotide sequences in the sample also encode this CDR3. This chain uses TRBV27 with TRBJ1-1; the D is unclear. Germline V gene data show CDR1 as MNHEY and CDR2 as SMNVEV (reference sequence). CDR3 length equals 13 residues. V lost 2 bases to trimming and J lost 2 bases, with 6 bases between them. The CDR3 bases are TGTGCCAGCAGTTTAAACCTCAACACTGAAGCTTTCTTT. Protein sequence: CASSLNLNTEAFF.

The gene calls are TRBV7-2 and TRBJ1-1; D gene unclear. Germline CDR1 and CDR2: SGHTA and FQGNSA. V was cut by 3 bases and J by 3 bases, with 14 bases left in between. This CDR3 is 15 amino acids long. The CDR3 here is CASSFRTGRDTEAFF. CDR3 DNA: TGTGCCAGCAGCTTTCGGACGGGAAGGGACACTGAAGCTTTCTTT.

The rearrangement joins TRBV30 to TRBJ2-1, with 16 bases aligning to TRBD2. Germline assignment: CDR1 GTSNPN and CDR2 SVGIG (reference sequence). The V segment lost 5 bases and the J segment 8 bases; nucleotides outside the gene matches: 6. CDR3 length equals 15 residues. The CDR3 loop reads CAWFAGTSGRDEQFF. CDR3 nucleotides: TGTGCCTGGTTCGCCGGGACTAGCGGGAGGGATGAGCAGTTCTTC.

The gene calls are TRBV5-6 and TRBJ1-6, with 8 bases that match TRBD1. Germline-derived CDR1 and CDR2 are SGHDT and YYEEEE. CDR3 length equals 13 residues. Trimming removed 7 bases from V and 10 bases from J; junction bases left unmatched: 7. The CDR3 reads CASQPGGGSPLHF. In DNA form, the CDR3 reads TGTGCCAGCCAACCAGGGGGCGGCTCACCCCTCCACTTT.

The chain uses TRBV14 and TRBJ2-3; 12 bases match TRBD2. The germline V gene has CDR1 SGHDN and CDR2 FVKESK. After removal of 0 bases from V and 5 bases from J, the junction contained 6 bases not matched to a gene. This CDR3 spans 17 amino acids. CDR3 coding DNA: TGTGCCAGCAGCCAAGATAGGCTAGCGGGAGGGAAAGATACGCAGTATTTT. It translates to CASSQDRLAGGKDTQYF.

This clone was detected once. The chain is built from TRBV3-1 (or the pseudogene TRBV3-2) and TRBJ1-2; tentative D call: TRBD1 (5 bases). The V gene lost 5 bases and the J gene lost 8 bases, with 18 bases spanning the gap. Germline V gene data show CDR1 as LGHDT and CDR2 as YNNKEL (reference sequence). This CDR3 has 14 residues. CDR3 sequence reads: CASSYRDLTNGYTF. For the CDR3, the DNA is TGTGCCAGCAGCTACCGGGACCTAACGAACGGCTACACCTTC.

The rearrangement joins TRBV19 to TRBJ1-5; D unresolved. With 2 bases removed from V and 4 bases from J, the gap between germline ends came to 6 bases. The V gene's germline CDR1 is LNHDA and CDR2 SQIVND (reference sequence). This CDR3 region has 13 residues. CDR3 nucleotide sequence: TGTGCCAGTAGTATACGCACAAATCAGCCCCAGCATTTT. Protein: CASSIRTNQPQHF.

In its sample, this clone was seen once. The CDR3 here is CASSPPGQSSYNEQFF. The CDR3 DNA follows: TGTGCCAGCAGTCCCCCGGGACAGAGCTCCTACAATGAGCAGTTCTTC. This rearrangement joins TRBV28 to TRBJ2-1; 7 bases agree with TRBD1. This CDR3 comprises 16 residues. Germline CDR1 is MDHEN and CDR2 is SYDVKM. Trimming cost V 5 bases and J 0 bases; bases outside gene matches: 7.

The rearrangement uses TRBV28 and TRBJ1-2; tentatively, D is TRBD1 (5 bases). This CDR3 comprises 11 residues. The V gene's germline CDR1 is MDHEN and CDR2 SYDVKM. V gave up 4 bases and J gave up 5 bases, with 5 bases separating them. The CDR3 reads CASSWGYGYTF. For the CDR3, the DNA is TGTGCCAGCAGTTGGGGGTATGGCTACACCTTC.

The chain is built from TRBV27 and TRBJ2-7; D is unresolved. CDR3 length: 15 residues. V gave up 4 bases and J gave up 0 bases, with 13 bases separating them. Germline lookup yields CDR1 MNHEY and CDR2 SMNVEV (reference sequence). This CDR3 is CASSSRAHFSYEQYF. The CDR3 coding sequence is TGTGCCAGCAGTTCCCGGGCCCATTTCTCCTACGAGCAGTACTTC.